This TCR beta chain emerged from a study of neurological immune-mediated disorders. This clonotype was detected many times. Germline V gene sequence: CDR1 DFQATT, CDR2 SNEGSKA (reference sequence). The CDR3 totals 14 residues. Trimming at V came to 7 bases and at J to 4 bases, leaving 8 bases not matched to a gene. TCRdb ran MiXCR on the 5' RACE reads and lists one entry per CDR3 protein. The sample contains 80,000 to 95,000 distinct CDR3 sequences, approximately 3.5% of which appear only once. The TCR comes from a woman aged 50 to 60 with multiple sclerosis. Material: PBMCs. This rearrangement joins TRBV20-1 to TRBJ2-1; 9 positions agree with TRBD1. The CDR3 bases are TGCAGTGTCCACGACAGGGGGACTTACAATGAGCAGTTCTTC. Encoded protein: CSVHDRGTYNEQFF.